Each of the 26 T cell receptor beta chains below was sequenced from the same sample in a study of CD8 T cells in ankylosing spondylitis. In TCRdb, the 5' RACE reads were re-called with MiXCR into one record per CDR3 protein. The table records fewer than 180,000 distinct CDR3 sequences, approximately 48% of them present only once. What was sequenced was synovial fluid, either unsorted or a sorted T cell fraction (not recorded which). These receptors were taken from a male donor with ankylosing spondylitis.

This clonotype appeared a few times. V is TRBV28 and J is TRBJ2-1, with 8 positions matching TRBD2. The CDR3 has 19 residues. Germline CDR1 MDHEN, CDR2 SYDVKM. Trimming took 0 bases from V and 4 from J; bases not matched to a gene: 14. CDR3 amino acids: CASSLWRAGAPFRYNEQFF. DNA for the CDR3: TGTGCCAGCAGTTTATGGCGAGCGGGAGCCCCCTTCCGATACAATGAGCAGTTCTTC. The full variable domain, rest sourced from reference TRBV28 and TRBJ2-1, is DVKVTQSSRYLVKRTGEKVFLECVQDMDHENMFWYRQDPGLGLRLIYFSYDVKMKEKGDIPEGYSVSREKKERFSLILESASTNQTSMYLCASSLWRAGAPFRYNEQFFGPGTRLTVL.

The chain combines TRBV4-2 with TRBJ1-3; D is ambiguous. Germline CDR1 LGHNA, CDR2 YNFKEQ. CDR3 size: 16 residues. The V end was cut by 1 base, the J end by 7 bases, with 17 bases between. CDR3 residues: CASSQAGHRGWNTIYF. CDR3 bases: TGTGCCAGCAGCCAAGCCGGGCACCGAGGGTGGAACACCATATATTTT.

The chain recombines TRBV11-3 with TRBJ1-4, with TRBD1 identical over 8 bases. The CDR3 extends over 14 amino acids. With V trimmed by 5 bases and J by 7 bases, 6 bases remained unmatched. Germline CDR1 reads SGHNT; CDR2 reads YENEEA. In nucleotides, the CDR3 is TGTGCCAGCAGCCAACAGGGGGGAGCTGAAAAACTGTTTTTT. Translated: CASSQQGGAEKLFF.

V is TRBV7-8 and J is TRBJ2-7; no definite D call. The CDR3 sequence is 13 residues long. Germline V gene data show CDR1 as SGHVS and CDR2 as FQNEAQ. Trimming took off 5 bases at V and 7 bases at J, with 15 bases between the two ends. The CDR3 nucleotides are TGTGCCAGCAGCCGGATCACTCCTTGGGAGCAGTACTTC. It yields the protein CASSRITPWEQYF. The full variable domain, in which reference TRBV7-8 and TRBJ2-7 provide the parts outside the CDR3, is GAGVSQSPRYKVAKRGQDVALRCDPISGHVSLFWYQQALGQGPEFLTYFQNEAQLDKSGLPSDRFFAERPEGSVSTLKIQRTQQEDSAVYLCASSRITPWEQYFGPGTRLTVT.

The gene calls are TRBV20-1 and TRBJ2-1; D not certain. CDR1 is DFQATT and CDR2 is SNEGSKA in the germline V gene (reference sequence). The CDR3 length is 13 residues. V was trimmed by 4 bases and J by 5 bases, leaving 12 bases between them. CDR3 bases: TGCAGTGCTACCTCTGGGTCGGACAATGAGCAGTTCTTC. Translating it yields CSATSGSDNEQFF.

This sequence joins TRBV28 and TRBJ2-1; unclear D gene. Germline V CDR1 and CDR2: MDHEN, SYDVKM. V was clipped by 1 base and J by 11 bases, with 18 bases between them. This CDR3 comprises 15 residues. The CDR3 here is CASSLSVPIPTQQFF. The CDR3, as DNA: TGTGCCAGCAGTTTATCGGTTCCCATTCCCACCCAGCAGTTCTTC.

This clonotype has a single count. V is TRBV12-5 and J is TRBJ2-5, with D tentatively TRBD1 (6 bases). V shed 6 bases and J shed 3 bases, with 8 bases lying between them. The CDR3 has 12 residues. Germline V gives CDR1 LGHNT, CDR2 FRNRAP. This CDR3 is CASGRDKETQYF. The CDR3, as DNA: TGTGCTAGTGGGAGGGACAAAGAGACCCAGTACTTC.

This clonotype was picked up many times. The chain combines TRBV2 with TRBJ2-2; weak D call: TRBD2 (7 bases). The CDR3 is made up of 18 amino acids. Per the germline V gene, CDR1 is SNHLY and CDR2 is FYNNEI. The V gene lost 2 bases and the J gene lost 2 bases, with 18 bases spanning the gap. The CDR3 protein is CASSEWGGPYSNTGELFF. The CDR3, as DNA: TGTGCCAGCAGTGAATGGGGGGGCCCATATTCTAACACCGGGGAGCTGTTTTTT.

The chain combines TRBV12-3 or TRBV12-4 with TRBJ1-6; tentatively, D is TRBD1 (6 bases). The CDR3 is 17 residues long. Trimming removed 1 base from V and 10 bases from J, with 20 bases in between. In nucleotides, the CDR3 is TGTGCCAGCAGTTTAGGTTCAGGGGACGAAGCGGCCTCACCCCTCCACTTT. Translating it yields CASSLGSGDEAASPLHF.

The chain uses TRBV7-6 and TRBJ2-5; 7 bases are shared with TRBD1. Trimming removed 4 bases from V and 5 bases from J; junction bases left unmatched: 10. The CDR3 has 15 residues. Germline-derived CDR1 and CDR2 are SGHVS and FNYEAQ. This CDR3 is CASSWATGSWETQYF. In DNA form, the CDR3 reads TGTGCCAGCAGCTGGGCGACAGGGTCCTGGGAGACCCAGTACTTC.

The J gene is TRBJ2-1, the V gene TRBV30; D unresolved. CDR3 size: 15 residues. Germline V gives CDR1 GTSNPN, CDR2 SVGIG (reference sequence). V lost 3 bases to trimming and J lost 5 bases, with 17 bases between them. CDR3: CAWSPAQVPDNEQFF. In DNA form, the CDR3 reads TGTGCCTGGAGCCCAGCCCAGGTACCGGACAATGAGCAGTTCTTC.

This clonotype was picked up many times. The gene calls are TRBV9 and TRBJ2-7; D ambiguous. V gave up 0 bases and J gave up 3 bases, with 7 bases separating them. Germline V lookup: CDR1 SGDLS, CDR2 YYNGEE. This CDR3 region has 13 residues. CDR3 DNA sequence: TGTGCCAGCAGCGTAGACCCTTTCTACGAGCAGTACTTC. Protein sequence: CASSVDPFYEQYF.

This clonotype was counted a few times. The chain has TRBV2 and TRBJ1-1; D may be TRBD1 (5 bases). The CDR3 spans 14 residues. Per the germline V gene, CDR1 is SNHLY and CDR2 is FYNNEI. Trimming left V 5 bases short and J 4 bases short, with 14 bases between. In nucleotides, the CDR3 is TGTGCCAGCAGTTCATGGGGGGTGCGCACTGAAGCTTTCTTT. Translating it yields CASSSWGVRTEAFF.

The table lists this clonotype with a few counts. This chain connects TRBV12-3 or TRBV12-4 to TRBJ2-1; unclear D gene. The CDR3 is 13 residues long. V was shortened by 5 bases and J by 5 bases, with 10 bases between the two germline ends. CDR3 nucleotides: TGTGCCAGCAGTGGTCCCTGGAACAATGAGCAGTTCTTC. Translation gives CASSGPWNNEQFF.

V usage is TRBV6-1 and J usage is TRBJ2-7, with D perhaps TRBD1 (6 bases). Germline V gives CDR1 MNHNS, CDR2 SASEGT. The CDR3 is 15 residues long. V gave up 8 bases and J gave up 5 bases, with 22 bases separating them. The DNA of the CDR3 is TGTGCCAGCGGGGGCGCGTTGCGACCCTTCCACGAGCAGTACTTC. Residues: CASGGALRPFHEQYF.

The chain is built from TRBV12-3 or TRBV12-4 and TRBJ1-2; 8 nucleotides line up with TRBD1. The V gene end was trimmed by 2 bases and the J gene end by 4 bases; junction bases not matched to a gene: 9. CDR3 size: 16 residues. In nucleotides, the CDR3 is TGTGCCAGCAGTTTAAGGGGACAGGAGGCTTTCTATGGCTACACCTTC. It specifies CASSLRGQEAFYGYTF.

The V and J genes are TRBV4-1 and TRBJ2-4; a possible D gene is TRBD1 (6 bases). Germline V gene sequence: CDR1 MGHRA, CDR2 YSYEKL. The CDR3 spans 17 residues. Trimming took off 4 bases at V and 0 bases at J, with 16 bases between the two ends. The CDR3 reads CASSPPWDTQAKNIQYF. In DNA, the CDR3 is TGCGCCAGCAGCCCCCCCTGGGACACCCAAGCCAAAAACATTCAGTACTTC.

This clonotype was seen ten or more times. The chain couples TRBV6-5 to TRBJ1-2; D is ambiguous. Germline V CDR1 and CDR2: MNHEY, SVGAGI. The V end lost 4 bases, the J end lost 4 bases, and 19 bases lay between the germline ends. CDR3 length equals 16 residues. CDR3 residues: CASSLTSDFDLYGYTF. CDR3 sequence (DNA): TGTGCCAGCAGTTTAACGTCGGACTTCGACCTCTATGGCTACACCTTC.

By sample fraction, this clonotype is medium-sized. The chain is built from TRBV6-2 or TRBV6-3 and TRBJ1-2; D is ambiguous. V was trimmed by 5 bases and J by 5 bases, leaving 9 bases between them. CDR3 length: 12 residues. Germline values: CDR1 MNHEY, CDR2 SVGEGT. CDR3 loop: CASSPDNYGYTF. Here the CDR3 DNA reads TGTGCCAGCAGTCCGGATAATTATGGCTACACCTTC.

The rearrangement joins TRBV27 to TRBJ1-2, with 7 bases matching TRBD1. Germline lookup yields CDR1 MNHEY and CDR2 SMNVEV (reference sequence). The CDR3 has 18 amino acids. V lost 2 bases and J lost 4; bases outside the gene matches: 16. The CDR3 protein is CASSLAGQTFFGGYGYTF. The CDR3 DNA follows: TGTGCCAGCAGTTTAGCGGGACAGACTTTCTTCGGAGGCTATGGCTACACCTTC.

The J gene is TRBJ2-5, the V gene TRBV7-9; 7 positions match TRBD2. The CDR3 sequence is 12 residues long. Unmatched junction bases numbered 4, after V lost 2 bases and J lost 10 bases. Germline CDR1 reads SEHNR; CDR2 reads FQNEAQ (reference sequence). The CDR3 loop reads CASSLSSGGQYF. CDR3 nucleotide sequence: TGTGCCAGCAGCTTATCTTCGGGGGGCCAGTACTTC.

DNA of the CDR3: TGTGCCAGCAGCTACGACCGGGCAGAGGCGCAGTATTTT. It translates to CASSYDRAEAQYF. The V gene is TRBV7-9, the J gene TRBJ2-3; D not certain. Between the trimmed V and J ends, which lost 4 bases and 10 bases, there was a span of 15 bases. Germline V gene sequence: CDR1 SEHNR, CDR2 FQNEAQ (reference sequence). The CDR3 runs 13 residues. Full variable domain (remainder filled in from reference TRBV7-9 and TRBJ2-3): DTGVSQNPRHKITKRGQNVTFRCDPISEHNRLYWYRQTLGQGPEFLTYFQNEAQLEKSRLLSDRFSAERPKGSFSTLEIQRTEQGDSAMYLCASSYDRAEAQYFGPGTRLTVL.

The rearrangement joins TRBV6-2 or TRBV6-3 to TRBJ1-5; D remains unclear. This CDR3 is 12 amino acids long. V was trimmed by 8 bases and J by 3 bases, leaving 8 bases between them. Germline CDR1 MNHEY, CDR2 SVGEGT. The CDR3 loop reads CASGRINQPQHF. The CDR3 bases are TGTGCCAGCGGACGGATCAATCAGCCCCAGCATTTT.

The V call is TRBV4-1, the J call TRBJ2-7, with TRBD1 matching 8 bases. Germline V CDR1 and CDR2: MGHRA, YSYEKL. The CDR3 contains 17 residues. After removal of 0 bases from V and 0 bases from J, the junction contained 7 bases not matched to a gene. The CDR3 loop is CASSQDQGAEPSYEQYF. In nucleotides, the CDR3 is TGCGCCAGCAGCCAAGATCAGGGGGCCGAACCCTCCTACGAGCAGTACTTC.

The chain links TRBV3-1 to TRBJ2-3, with 10 bases matching TRBD2. Germline assignment: CDR1 LGHDT and CDR2 YNNKEL (reference sequence). The CDR3 length is 20 residues. Trimming took 2 bases from V and 1 from J; bases not matched to a gene: 15. The CDR3 loop reads CASSQRRASGRVIGTDTQYF. As DNA, the CDR3 is TGTGCCAGCAGCCAAAGAAGAGCAAGCGGGAGGGTTATTGGCACAGATACGCAGTATTTT.

The V gene is TRBV4-1, the J gene TRBJ1-3; the D gene is possibly TRBD1 (5 bases). The V and J ends lost 4 bases and 0 bases respectively, with 13 bases between them. The CDR3 has 16 amino acids. CDR1 MGHRA and CDR2 YSYEKL come from the germline V gene. Here the CDR3 DNA reads TGCGCCAGCAGCCGTCACCGGGACTACTCTGGAAACACCATATATTTT. Residues: CASSRHRDYSGNTIYF.